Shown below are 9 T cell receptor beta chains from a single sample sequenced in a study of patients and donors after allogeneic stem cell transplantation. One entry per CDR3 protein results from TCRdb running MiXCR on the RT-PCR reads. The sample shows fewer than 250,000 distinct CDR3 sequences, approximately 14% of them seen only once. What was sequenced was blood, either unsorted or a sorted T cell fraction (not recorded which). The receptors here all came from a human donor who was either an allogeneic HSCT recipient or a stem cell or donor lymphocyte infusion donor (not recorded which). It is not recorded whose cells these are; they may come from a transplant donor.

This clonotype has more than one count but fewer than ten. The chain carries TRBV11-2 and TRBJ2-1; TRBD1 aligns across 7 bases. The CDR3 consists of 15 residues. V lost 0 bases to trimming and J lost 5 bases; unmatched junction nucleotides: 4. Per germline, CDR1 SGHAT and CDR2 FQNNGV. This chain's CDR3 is CASSLDGTDHNEQFF. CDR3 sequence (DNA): TGTGCCAGCAGCTTAGACGGGACAGACCACAATGAGCAGTTCTTC.

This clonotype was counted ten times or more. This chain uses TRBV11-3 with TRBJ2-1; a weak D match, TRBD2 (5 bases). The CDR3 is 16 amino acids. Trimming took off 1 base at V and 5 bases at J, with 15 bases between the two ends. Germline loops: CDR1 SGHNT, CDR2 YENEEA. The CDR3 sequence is CASSLAGLARNNEQFF. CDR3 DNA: TGTGCCAGCAGCTTAGCAGGCCTAGCAAGGAACAATGAGCAGTTCTTC.

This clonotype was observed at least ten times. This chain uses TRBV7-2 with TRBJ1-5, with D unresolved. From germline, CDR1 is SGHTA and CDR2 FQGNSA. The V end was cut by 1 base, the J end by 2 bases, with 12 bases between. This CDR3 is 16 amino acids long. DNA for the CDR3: TGTGCCAGCAGCTTAGTTCTCAGGAACGGCAATCAGCCCCAGCATTTT. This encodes CASSLVLRNGNQPQHF.

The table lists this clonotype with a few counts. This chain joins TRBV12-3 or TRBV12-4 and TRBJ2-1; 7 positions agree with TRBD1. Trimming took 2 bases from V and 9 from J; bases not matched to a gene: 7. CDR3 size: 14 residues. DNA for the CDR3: TGTGCCAGCAGTTTATGGGGACAGCAAAGTGAGCAGTTCTTC. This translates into CASSLWGQQSEQFF.

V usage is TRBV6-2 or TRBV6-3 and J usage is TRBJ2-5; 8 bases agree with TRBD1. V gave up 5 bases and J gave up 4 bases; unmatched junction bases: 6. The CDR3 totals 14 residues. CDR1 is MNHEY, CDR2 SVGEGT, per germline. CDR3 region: CASSDDTGGETQYF. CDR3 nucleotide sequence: TGTGCCAGCAGTGACGATACAGGGGGAGAGACCCAGTACTTC.

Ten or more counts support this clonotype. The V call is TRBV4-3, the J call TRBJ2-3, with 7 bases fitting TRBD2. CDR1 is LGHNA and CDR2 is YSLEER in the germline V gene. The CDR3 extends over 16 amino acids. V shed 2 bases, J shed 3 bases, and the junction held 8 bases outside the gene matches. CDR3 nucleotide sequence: TGCGCCAGCAGCCAAACCTTTGGGCGGGAGACAGATACGCAGTATTTT. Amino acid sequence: CASSQTFGRETDTQYF.

The CDR3 sequence: CASSLEWAGWGTDTQYF. The CDR3 DNA follows: TGTGCCAGCAGCTTAGAGTGGGCCGGGTGGGGAACAGATACGCAGTATTTT. The J gene is TRBJ2-3, the V gene TRBV11-2; D uncertain. CDR1 and CDR2 (germline): SGHAT, FQNNGV. The CDR3 spans 17 residues. The germline V and J ends were trimmed by 0 bases and 3 bases, with 16 bases remaining between them.

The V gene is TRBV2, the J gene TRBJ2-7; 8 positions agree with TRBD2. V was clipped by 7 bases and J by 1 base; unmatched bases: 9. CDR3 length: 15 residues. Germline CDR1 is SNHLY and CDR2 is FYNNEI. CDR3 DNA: TGTGCCAGCAAAACAACTAGCGGTTCATCCTACGAGCAGTACTTC. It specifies CASKTTSGSSYEQYF.

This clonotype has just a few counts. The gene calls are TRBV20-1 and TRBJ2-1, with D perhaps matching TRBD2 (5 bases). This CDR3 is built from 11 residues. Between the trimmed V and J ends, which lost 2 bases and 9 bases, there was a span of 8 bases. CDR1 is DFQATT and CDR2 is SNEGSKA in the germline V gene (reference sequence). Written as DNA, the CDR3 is TGCAGTGCTAGATTAGCGCGTGAGCAGTTCTTC. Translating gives CSARLAREQFF.